Below are 15 T cell receptor beta chains sequenced from a single sample in a study of PD-1 blockade in classical Hodgkin lymphoma. Every patient relapsed after autologous stem cell transplantation, and brentuximab vedotin exposure varied. The assay was immunoSEQ multiplex PCR, and TCRdb's table has in-frame clones only and misses some. The data hold over 35,000 clones, with 76% observed a single time. Sample: peripheral blood mononuclear cells (PBMCs), taken at baseline. The receptors were gathered from a human donor with classical Hodgkin lymphoma.

This clone was recorded a few times. The CDR3 region has the DNA TGTGCCAGCTCACCGGTGGGACAGGCGTTCGACGAGCAGTACTTC. Translation gives CASSPVGQAFDEQYF. This chain joins TRBV18 and TRBJ2-7; 8 bases are shared with TRBD1. CDR3 length equals 15 residues. V shed 3 bases and J 5 bases; nucleotides not matched to a gene: 9. CDR1 is KGHSH, CDR2 LQKENI, per germline.

Points on this clone: This sample includes further DNA sequences coding for the same CDR3. The chain joins TRBV4-1 to TRBJ2-1, with 9 bases fitting TRBD2. J lost 4 bases, V lost 1 base, and 5 bases had no gene match. The CDR3 is 16 amino acids. The germline gives CDR1 MGHRA, CDR2 YSYEKL. The CDR3 reads CASSQVRLAVYNEQFF. Written as DNA, the CDR3 is TGCGCCAGCAGCCAAGTTCGACTAGCGGTATACAATGAGCAGTTCTTC.

This clone was picked up a small number of times. J is TRBJ2-5 and V is TRBV10-3; 8 bases align to TRBD1. The trim removed 2 bases at V and 4 bases at J, leaving 6 bases unmatched. The CDR3 consists of 15 residues. CDR1 is ENHRY, CDR2 SYGVKD, per germline. The DNA for the CDR3 is TGTGCCATCAGTGAGACGACAGGGGCGGGAGAGACCCAGTACTTC. Amino acid sequence: CAISETTGAGETQYF.

This chain links TRBV5-1 with TRBJ2-2; 8 positions match TRBD2. Germline lookup yields CDR1 SGHRS and CDR2 YFSETQ. CDR3 length: 15 amino acids. The trim removed 2 bases at V and 5 bases at J, leaving 5 bases unmatched. For the CDR3, the DNA is TGCGCCAGCAGCTTCGGGACTAGAGGTACCGGGGAGCTGTTTTTT. Protein sequence: CASSFGTRGTGELFF.

This clone was observed once. The chain recombines TRBV27 with TRBJ2-3, with D hard to call. The length of the CDR3 is 16 residues. The germline V and J ends were trimmed by 2 bases and 3 bases, with 15 bases remaining between them. In germline, CDR1 is MNHEY, CDR2 SMNVEV (reference sequence). The CDR3 region has the DNA TGTGCCAGCAGTTTAAGGGTTGACCGAGTGACAGATACGCAGTATTTT. Protein product: CASSLRVDRVTDTQYF.

The chain employs TRBV19 and TRBJ2-2, with TRBD2 matching over 8 bases. Per the germline V gene, CDR1 is LNHDA and CDR2 is SQIVND (reference sequence). The CDR3 is 17 amino acids. V dropped 5 bases and J dropped 6; count of bases not matched to a gene: 14. DNA of the CDR3: TGTGCCAGTAGTTCTCAGGAGGGACTAGTGCGTGCCGGGGAGCTGTTTTTT. Its protein is CASSSQEGLVRAGELFF.

The rearrangement links TRBV7-2 to TRBJ1-1; TRBD1 aligns across 9 bases. The CDR3 consists of 16 residues. Germline loops: CDR1 SGHTA, CDR2 FQGNSA. V lost 1 base, J lost 5 bases, and 8 bases stayed unmatched. In nucleotides, the CDR3 is TGTGCCAGCAGCTTAGGAACCACAGGGGGCTGGACTGAAGCTTTCTTT. As protein: CASSLGTTGGWTEAFF.

The rearrangement joins TRBV29-1 to TRBJ2-5, with D possibly called TRBD1 or TRBD2 (5 bases each). Germline V lookup: CDR1 SQVTM, CDR2 ANQGSEA. Between the trimmed V and J ends, which lost 5 bases and 5 bases, there was a span of 15 bases. The CDR3 sequence is 13 residues long. CDR3 sequence reads: CSVIGRGGETQYF. The CDR3 DNA is TGCAGCGTTATCGGACGGGGCGGGGAGACCCAGTACTTC.

The gene calls are TRBV25-1 and TRBJ2-5; 7 bases are shared with TRBD1. The V and J ends lost 2 bases and 4 bases, in that order; junction bases with no gene match: 10. The germline gives CDR1 MGHDK, CDR2 SYGVNS. The CDR3 runs 16 residues. The CDR3 protein is CASSENGATGTETQYF. CDR3 DNA: TGTGCCAGCAGTGAAAACGGGGCGACAGGGACAGAGACCCAGTACTTC.

The chain links TRBV6-5 to TRBJ1-2; 9 bases match TRBD1. V shed 10 bases and J 3 bases; nucleotides not matched to a gene: 9. The germline V gene encodes CDR1 MNHEY and CDR2 SVGAGI. CDR3 length equals 14 residues. CDR3 loop: CATPLQGAYYGYTF. CDR3 DNA: TGTGCCACTCCCTTACAGGGGGCTTACTATGGCTACACCTTC.

The chain is built from TRBV5-1 and TRBJ2-1; 11 nucleotides line up with TRBD2. V was pared by 1 base and J by 3 bases, with 6 bases of the junction left unmatched. In germline, CDR1 is SGHRS, CDR2 YFSETQ. The CDR3 contains 17 residues. CDR3 in amino acids: CASSLTSGSFSYNEQFF. CDR3 in DNA: TGCGCCAGCAGCTTGACTAGCGGGAGTTTTAGCTACAATGAGCAGTTCTTC.

The V and J genes are TRBV20-1 and TRBJ2-3; a possible D gene is TRBD2 (5 bases). V lost 6 bases and J lost 6, with 10 bases in between. The CDR3 is 11 residues long. Germline V gives CDR1 DFQATT, CDR2 SNEGSKA (reference sequence). CDR3 bases: TGCAGTGCGGTAACGGGGGATACGCAGTATTTT. The encoded protein is CSAVTGDTQYF.

The chain employs TRBV29-1 and TRBJ2-5; no firm D call. V gave up 4 bases and J gave up 5 bases, with 14 bases separating them. The CDR3 runs to 13 residues. Germline V lookup: CDR1 SQVTM, CDR2 ANQGSEA. The CDR3 region is CSVAWAVGETQYF. The DNA for the CDR3 is TGCAGCGTTGCCTGGGCGGTCGGGGAGACCCAGTACTTC.

On this clone: Because the CDR3 is missing its conserved closing phenylalanine or tryptophan, this is likely a read error. It is unclear where the CDR3 begins or ends on the DNA, so no DNA is shown, and the CDR3 is as TCRdb lists it. This rearrangement joins TRBV27 to TRBJ1-2; the DNA was not used to check the table's D call, TRBD1. The CDR3 has 14 amino acids, counting both end residues. The germline gives CDR1 MNHEY, CDR2 SMNVEV (reference sequence). The CDR3 protein is CASSINSRDRRPRD.

The chain recombines TRBV15 with TRBJ1-2; D is unresolved. CDR3 size: 13 residues. Germline CDR1 and CDR2: LNHNV and YYDKDF (reference sequence). V lost 5 bases and J lost 7, with 14 bases in between. The CDR3 spells CATSEDGVSGYTF. CDR3 coding DNA: TGTGCCACCAGCGAAGACGGGGTGTCTGGCTACACCTTC.